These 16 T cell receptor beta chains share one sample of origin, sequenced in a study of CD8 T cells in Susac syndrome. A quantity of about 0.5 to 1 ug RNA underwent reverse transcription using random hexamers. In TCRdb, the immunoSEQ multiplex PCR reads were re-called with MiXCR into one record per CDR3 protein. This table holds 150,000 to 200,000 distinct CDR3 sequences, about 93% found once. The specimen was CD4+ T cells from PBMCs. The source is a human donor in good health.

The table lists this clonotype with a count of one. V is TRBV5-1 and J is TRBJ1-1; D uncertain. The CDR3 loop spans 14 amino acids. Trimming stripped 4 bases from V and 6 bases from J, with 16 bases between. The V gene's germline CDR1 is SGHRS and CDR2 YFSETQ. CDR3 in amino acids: CASSMSRSTPEAFF. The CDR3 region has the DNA TGCGCCAGCAGCATGTCCCGGAGCACTCCTGAAGCTTTCTTT.

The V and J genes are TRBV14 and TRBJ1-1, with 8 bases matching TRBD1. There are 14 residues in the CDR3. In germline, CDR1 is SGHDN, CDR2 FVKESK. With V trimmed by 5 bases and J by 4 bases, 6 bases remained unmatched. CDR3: CASSEGTGRTEAFF. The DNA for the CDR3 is TGTGCCAGCAGCGAAGGGACAGGCCGCACTGAAGCTTTCTTT.

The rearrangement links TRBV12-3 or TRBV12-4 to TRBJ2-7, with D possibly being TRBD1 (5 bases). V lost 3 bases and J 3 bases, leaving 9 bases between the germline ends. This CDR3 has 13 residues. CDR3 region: CASSFDSYYEQYF. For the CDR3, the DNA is TGTGCCAGCAGTTTCGACAGCTACTACGAGCAGTACTTC.

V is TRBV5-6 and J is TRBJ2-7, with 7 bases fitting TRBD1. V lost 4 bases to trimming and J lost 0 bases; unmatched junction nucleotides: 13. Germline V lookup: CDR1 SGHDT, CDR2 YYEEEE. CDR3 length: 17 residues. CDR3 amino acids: CASSNIPGQLVSYEQYF. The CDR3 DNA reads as TGTGCCAGCAGCAATATTCCGGGACAGCTCGTCTCCTACGAGCAGTACTTC.

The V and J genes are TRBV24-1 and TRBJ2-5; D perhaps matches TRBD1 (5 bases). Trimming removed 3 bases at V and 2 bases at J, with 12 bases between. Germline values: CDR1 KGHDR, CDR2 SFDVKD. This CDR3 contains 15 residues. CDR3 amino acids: CATSDPQVPQETQYF. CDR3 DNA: TGTGCCACCAGTGATCCACAGGTCCCTCAAGAGACCCAGTACTTC.

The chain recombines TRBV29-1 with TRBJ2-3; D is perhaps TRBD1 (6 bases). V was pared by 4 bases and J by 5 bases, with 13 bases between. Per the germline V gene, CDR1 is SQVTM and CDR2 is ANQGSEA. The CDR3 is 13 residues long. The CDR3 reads CSVVPGAVDTQYF. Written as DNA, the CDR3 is TGCAGCGTTGTCCCAGGGGCAGTAGATACGCAGTATTTT.

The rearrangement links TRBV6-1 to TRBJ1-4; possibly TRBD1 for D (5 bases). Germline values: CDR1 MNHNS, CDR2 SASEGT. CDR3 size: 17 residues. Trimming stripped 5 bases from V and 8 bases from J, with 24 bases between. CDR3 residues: CASSPLSGVGKREKLFF. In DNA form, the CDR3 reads TGTGCCAGCAGTCCGCTCTCGGGGGTTGGCAAGCGGGAAAAACTGTTTTTT.

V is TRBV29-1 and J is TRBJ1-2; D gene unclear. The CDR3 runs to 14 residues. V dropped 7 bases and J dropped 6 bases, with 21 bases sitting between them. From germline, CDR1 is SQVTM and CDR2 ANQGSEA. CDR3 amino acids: CSALIGTLPDGYTF. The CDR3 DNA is TGCAGCGCCTTAATCGGCACCCTACCGGATGGCTACACCTTC.

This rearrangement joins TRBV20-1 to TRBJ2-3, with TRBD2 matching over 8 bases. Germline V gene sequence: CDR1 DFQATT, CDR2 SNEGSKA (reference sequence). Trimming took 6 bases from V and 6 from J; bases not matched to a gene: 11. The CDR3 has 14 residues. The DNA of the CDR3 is TGCAGTGCCCCTAGCGGGCCCCGGGGCGATACGCAGTATTTT. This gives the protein CSAPSGPRGDTQYF.

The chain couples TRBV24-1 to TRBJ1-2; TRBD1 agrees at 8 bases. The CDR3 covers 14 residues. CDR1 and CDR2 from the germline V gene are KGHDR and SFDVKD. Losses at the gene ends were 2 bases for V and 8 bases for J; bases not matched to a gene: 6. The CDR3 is CATSDSDRVGGYTF. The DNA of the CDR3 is TGTGCCACCAGTGATTCGGACAGGGTGGGAGGCTACACCTTC.

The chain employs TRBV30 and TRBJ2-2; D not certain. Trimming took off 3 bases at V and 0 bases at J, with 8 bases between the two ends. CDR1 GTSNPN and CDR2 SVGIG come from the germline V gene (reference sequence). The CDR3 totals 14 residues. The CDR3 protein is CAWRRAANTGELFF. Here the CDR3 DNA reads TGTGCCTGGAGGAGAGCTGCGAACACCGGGGAGCTGTTTTTT.

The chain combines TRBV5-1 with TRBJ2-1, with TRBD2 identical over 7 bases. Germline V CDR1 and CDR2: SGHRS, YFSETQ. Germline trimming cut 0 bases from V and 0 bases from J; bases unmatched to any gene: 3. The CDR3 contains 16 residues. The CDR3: CASSLGSGNSYNEQFF. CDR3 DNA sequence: TGCGCCAGCAGCTTGGGCAGCGGGAACTCCTACAATGAGCAGTTCTTC.

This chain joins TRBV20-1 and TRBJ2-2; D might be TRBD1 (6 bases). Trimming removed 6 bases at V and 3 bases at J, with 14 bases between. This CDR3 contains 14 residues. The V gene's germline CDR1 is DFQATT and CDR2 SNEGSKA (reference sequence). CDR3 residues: CSARRDTDTGELFF. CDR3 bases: TGCAGTGCAAGACGGGACACTGACACCGGGGAGCTGTTTTTT.

The CDR3 spells CASSLLERGTDTQYF. In nucleotides, the CDR3 is TGCGCCAGCAGCTTGCTAGAAAGGGGAACAGATACGCAGTATTTT. The rearrangement uses TRBV5-1 and TRBJ2-3, with D possibly TRBD1 on 5 matching bases. Germline CDR1 reads SGHRS; CDR2 reads YFSETQ. V lost 1 base to trimming and J lost 3 bases, with 12 bases between them. The CDR3 consists of 15 residues.

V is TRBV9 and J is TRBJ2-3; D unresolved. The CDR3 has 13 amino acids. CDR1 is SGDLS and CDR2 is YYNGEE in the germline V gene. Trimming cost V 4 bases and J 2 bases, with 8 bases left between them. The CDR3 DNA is TGTGCCAGCAGCACACCAGCCACAGATACGCAGTATTTT. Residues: CASSTPATDTQYF. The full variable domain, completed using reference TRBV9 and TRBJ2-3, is DSGVTQTPKHLITATGQRVTLRCSPRSGDLSVYWYQQSLDQGLQFLIQYYNGEERAKGNILERFSAQQFPDLHSELNLSSLELGDSALYFCASSTPATDTQYFGPGTRLTVL.

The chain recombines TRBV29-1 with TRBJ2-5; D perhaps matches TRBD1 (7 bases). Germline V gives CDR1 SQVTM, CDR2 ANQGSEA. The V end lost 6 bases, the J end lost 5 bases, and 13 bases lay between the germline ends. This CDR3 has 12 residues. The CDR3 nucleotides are TGCAGCGTCTCCCCAGGGGGGGAGACCCAGTACTTC. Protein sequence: CSVSPGGETQYF.